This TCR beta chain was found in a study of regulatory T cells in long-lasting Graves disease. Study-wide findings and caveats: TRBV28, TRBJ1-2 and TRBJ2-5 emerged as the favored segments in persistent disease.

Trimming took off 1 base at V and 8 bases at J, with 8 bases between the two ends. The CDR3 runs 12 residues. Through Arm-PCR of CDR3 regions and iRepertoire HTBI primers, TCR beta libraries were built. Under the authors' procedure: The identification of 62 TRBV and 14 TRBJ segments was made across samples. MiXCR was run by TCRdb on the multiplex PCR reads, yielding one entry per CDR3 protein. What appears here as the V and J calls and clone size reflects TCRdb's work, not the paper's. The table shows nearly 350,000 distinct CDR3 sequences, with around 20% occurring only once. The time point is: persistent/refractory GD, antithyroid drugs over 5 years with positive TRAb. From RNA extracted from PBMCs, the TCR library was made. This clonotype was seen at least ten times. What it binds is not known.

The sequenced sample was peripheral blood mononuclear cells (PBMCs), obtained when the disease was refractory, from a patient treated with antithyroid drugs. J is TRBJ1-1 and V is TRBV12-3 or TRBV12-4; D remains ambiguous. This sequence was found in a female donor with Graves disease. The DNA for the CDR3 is TGTGCCAGCAGTTTAGACCCGGGGGAAGCTTTCTTT. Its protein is CASSLDPGEAFF.